The sequence of this TCR beta chain was determined in a study of response to subunit inactivated influenza vaccine. This clonotype was seen only a few times. Its specificity is not known. TCRdb reanalysed the RT-PCR reads using MiXCR and keeps one entry per CDR3 protein. The data contain around 710,000 distinct CDR3 sequences, approximately 15% of them seen just once; the ten biggest clones take up 5.5% to 8%. Findings and caveats of the study: New T cells are recruited in small numbers by each seasonal influenza vaccination, according to the authors' suggestion.

The TCR was taken from a man between 45 and 60 years old who received an inactivated influenza vaccine. The sample was PBMCs from blood, taken 14 to 15 days before vaccination.

The CDR3: CATSQGGGNTEAFF. The CDR3 coding sequence is TGTGCCACCAGTCAGGGGGGAGGGAACACTGAAGCTTTCTTT. This chain joins TRBV15 and TRBJ1-1; 7 bases match TRBD1. CDR3 length equals 14 residues. In germline, CDR1 is LNHNV, CDR2 YYDKDF (reference sequence). V was pared by 6 bases and J by 1 base, with 5 bases of the junction left unmatched.